This entry features one T cell receptor (beta chain) sequence. The antigen remains unidentified. Libraries were prepared by immunoSEQ multiplex PCR; TCRdb keeps only in-frame clonotypes and omits some of them. In the table there are about 150,000 clones, 70% to 90% of which are singletons. This sample is drawn from a study of T cell responses to AZD1222 COVID-19 vaccine. On the study more broadly: Combined were second doses at about 4 or about 12 weeks.

The CDR3 has 14 amino acids. The ends were cut back, 3 bases at V and 7 bases at J, with 16 bases in the middle. Findings and caveats of the study: Females made up more of the donors, who were largely white British, and clonal diversity may have come out too low. Samples come after the peak T cell response, not at day 14. Baseline seropositivity characterized only a handful of AZD1222 recipients.

The TCR comes from an adult in good health. Material: peripheral blood, obtained on day 0 of AZD1222 vaccination. The rearrangement joins TRBV23-1 to TRBJ2-7; D might be TRBD2 (6 bases). TRBV23-1 falls under the ORF class, with uncertain function. This CDR3 reads CASSHLKDAGEQYF. CDR3 DNA sequence: TGCGCCAGCAGTCACTTAAAGGACGCGGGAGAGCAGTACTTC.